Presented here are 8 T cell receptor beta chains from one specimen sequenced in a study of T cell repertoires in cytomegalovirus infection. Using its own MiXCR run on the reads, TCRdb lists one record per CDR3 protein. This sample yields a few hundred thousand distinct CDR3 sequences, of which over 35% are seen a single time; 48% belongs to the top ten. For these receptors, no antigen is known. The sequences come from cultured PBMCs, collected from culture after CMV antigen stimulation. These receptors all come from a human donor in good health (CMV status not recorded). Some clones in this sample may be carry-over from other donors' samples.

This chain uses TRBV19 with TRBJ2-2; D gene unclear. CDR3 length: 14 residues. Looked up from germline, CDR1 is LNHDA and CDR2 is SQIVND (reference sequence). V was shortened by 5 bases and J by 0 bases, with 7 bases between the two germline ends. As DNA, the CDR3 is TGTGCCAGTAGTGATCGCCCGAACACCGGGGAGCTGTTTTTT. This codes for CASSDRPNTGELFF.

This clonotype was observed a few times. This chain links TRBV4-3 with TRBJ2-7; no reliable D call. Trimming pared 0 bases from V and 7 bases from J, leaving 22 bases between. This CDR3 comprises 17 residues. The germline V gene encodes CDR1 LGHNA and CDR2 YSLEER. The CDR3 DNA is TGCGCCAGCAGCCAAGAGTGGGTGGGTCGTATCATCTGGGAGCAGTACTTC. Translated: CASSQEWVGRIIWEQYF.

This chain joins TRBV2 and TRBJ1-5; D unresolved. The CDR3 consists of 15 residues. Trimming took 0 bases from V and 2 from J, leaving 8 bases between them. From germline, CDR1 is SNHLY and CDR2 FYNNEI. The CDR3 region is CASSEAWIGNQPQHF. CDR3 nucleotides: TGTGCCAGCAGTGAAGCATGGATAGGCAATCAGCCCCAGCATTTT.

CDR3 in amino acids: CASSWTSLSYEQYF. In nucleotides, the CDR3 is TGTGCCAGCAGTTGGACTAGCCTCTCCTACGAGCAGTACTTC. The chain carries TRBV11-2 and TRBJ2-7; 8 nucleotides match TRBD2. Germline V lookup: CDR1 SGHAT, CDR2 FQNNGV. The CDR3 is 14 residues long. The ends lost 6 bases at V and 0 bases at J; junction bases unmatched: 4.

A few counts support this clonotype. This chain joins TRBV10-2 and TRBJ1-5; D uncertain. The V end was cut by 2 bases, the J end by 1 base, with 9 bases between. CDR3 length equals 15 residues. Germline V gene data show CDR1 as WSHSY and CDR2 as SAAADI. CDR3 bases: TGCGCCAGCAGTGAGGAGGGTACGAGCAATCAGCCCCAGCATTTT. This encodes CASSEEGTSNQPQHF.

This chain links TRBV28 with TRBJ2-7; 11 bases match TRBD2. There are 14 residues in the CDR3. V dropped 8 bases and J dropped 7; count of bases not matched to a gene: 10. The germline CDR1 and CDR2 sequences are MDHEN and SYDVKM. The CDR3 spells CASGLAGGPGEQYF. For the CDR3, the DNA is TGTGCCAGCGGGTTAGCGGGGGGGCCGGGGGAGCAGTACTTC.

This clonotype turned up a few times. CDR3 DNA sequence: TGTGCCAGCAACTTCCCCGGGTACACTGATACCGGGGAGCTGTTTTTT. Amino acid sequence: CASNFPGYTDTGELFF. This rearrangement joins TRBV12-3 or TRBV12-4 to TRBJ2-2, with unresolved D. This CDR3 contains 16 residues. Between the trimmed V and J ends, which lost 7 bases and 5 bases, there was a span of 20 bases.

The V gene is TRBV18, the J gene TRBJ1-5; D is undetermined. Germline assignment: CDR1 KGHSH and CDR2 LQKENI. The V gene lost 6 bases and the J gene lost 0 bases, with 12 bases spanning the gap. The CDR3 loop spans 15 amino acids. CDR3 sequence: CASSRDGNSNQPQHF. CDR3 in DNA: TGTGCCAGCTCTCGCGACGGGAATAGCAATCAGCCCCAGCATTTT.